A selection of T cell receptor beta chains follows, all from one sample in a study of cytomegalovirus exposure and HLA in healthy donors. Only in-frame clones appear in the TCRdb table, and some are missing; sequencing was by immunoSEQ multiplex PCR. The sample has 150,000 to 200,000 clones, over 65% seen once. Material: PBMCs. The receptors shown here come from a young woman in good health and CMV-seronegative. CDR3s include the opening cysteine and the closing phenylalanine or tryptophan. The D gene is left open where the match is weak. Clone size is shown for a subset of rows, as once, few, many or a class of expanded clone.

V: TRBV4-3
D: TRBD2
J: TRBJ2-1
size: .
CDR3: CASSQVAGELNEQFF
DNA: TGCGCCAGCAGCCAAGTAGCGGGAGAGCTGAATGAGCAGTTCTTC

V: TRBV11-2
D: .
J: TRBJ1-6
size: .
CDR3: CASSSTNILNSPLHF
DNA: TGTGCCAGCAGCTCAACTAATATTCTTAATTCACCCCTCCACTTT

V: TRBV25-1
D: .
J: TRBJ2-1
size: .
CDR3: CASKESLGGNEQFF
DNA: TGTGCCAGCAAAGAATCGTTGGGGGGCAATGAGCAGTTCTTC

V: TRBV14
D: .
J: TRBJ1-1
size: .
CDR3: CASSQRSRGTEAFF
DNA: TGTGCCAGCAGCCAAAGGAGTAGGGGCACTGAAGCTTTCTTT

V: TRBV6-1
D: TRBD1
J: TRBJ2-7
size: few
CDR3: CASSGLGTGQGEQYF
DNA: TGTGCCAGCAGTGGACTAGGGACAGGGCAGGGCGAGCAGTACTTC

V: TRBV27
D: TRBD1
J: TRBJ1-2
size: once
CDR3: CASSFRRTGLYGYTF
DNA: TGTGCCAGCAGTTTCCGGCGGACAGGGCTTTATGGCTACACCTTC

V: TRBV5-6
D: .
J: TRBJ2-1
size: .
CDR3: CASSLAVKAYNEQFF
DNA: TGTGCCAGCAGCTTGGCCGTCAAAGCTTACAATGAGCAGTTCTTC

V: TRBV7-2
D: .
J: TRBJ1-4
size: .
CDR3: CASSLTGVGGEKLFF
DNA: TGTGCCAGCAGCTTAACGGGGGTGGGGGGTGAAAAACTGTTTTTT

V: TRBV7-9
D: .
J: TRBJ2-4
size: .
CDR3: CASSPPSPQDIQYF
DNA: TGTGCCAGCAGCCCCCCTAGCCCCCAGGACATTCAGTACTTC

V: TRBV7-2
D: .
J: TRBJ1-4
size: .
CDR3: CASSLGGASNEKLFF
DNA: TGTGCCAGCAGCTTAGGGGGCGCATCTAATGAAAAACTGTTTTTT

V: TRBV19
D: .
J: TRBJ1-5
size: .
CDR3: CASSNSRSGDQPQHF
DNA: TGTGCCAGTAGTAACTCGCGGAGTGGAGATCAGCCCCAGCATTTT

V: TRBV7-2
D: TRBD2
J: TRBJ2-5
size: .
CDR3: CASSLLAGRAGEQYF
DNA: TGTGCCAGCAGCCTCCTAGCGGGGAGGGCCGGAGAGCAGTACTTC

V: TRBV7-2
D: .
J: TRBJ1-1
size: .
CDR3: CASSLPDIQTTEAFF
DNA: TGTGCCAGCAGCTTACCGGACATCCAAACAACTGAAGCTTTCTTT

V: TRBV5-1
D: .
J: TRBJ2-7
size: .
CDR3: CASSLYELYEQYF
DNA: TGCGCCAGCAGCCTTTACGAGCTCTACGAGCAGTACTTC

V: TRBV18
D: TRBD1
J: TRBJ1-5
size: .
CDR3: CASSEDRGVSQPQHF
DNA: TGTGCCAGCTCAGAGGACAGGGGTGTTAGCCAGCCCCAGCATTTT

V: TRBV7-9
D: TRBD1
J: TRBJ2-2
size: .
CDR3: CASSPGQGFYTGELFF
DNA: TGTGCCAGCAGTCCAGGACAGGGGTTCTACACCGGGGAGCTGTTTTTT

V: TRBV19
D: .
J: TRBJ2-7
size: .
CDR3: CASSITGGSEQYF
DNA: TGTGCCAGTAGTATCACTGGGGGGAGTGAGCAGTACTTC

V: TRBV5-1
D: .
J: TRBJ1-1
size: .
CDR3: CASSFGDTWYTEAFF
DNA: TGCGCCAGCAGCTTCGGGGACACGTGGTACACTGAAGCTTTCTTT

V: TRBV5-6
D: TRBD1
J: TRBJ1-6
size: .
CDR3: CASSFGTGYRSPLHF
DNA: TGTGCCAGCAGCTTCGGGACAGGGTATCGTTCACCCCTCCACTTT

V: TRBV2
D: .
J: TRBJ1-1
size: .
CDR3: CASSAQIMNTEAFF
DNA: TGTGCCAGCAGTGCCCAAATCATGAACACTGAAGCTTTCTTT

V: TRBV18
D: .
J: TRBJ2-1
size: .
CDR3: CASSPSGRSNEQFF
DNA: TGTGCCAGCTCACCCTCGGGAAGGTCCAATGAGCAGTTCTTC

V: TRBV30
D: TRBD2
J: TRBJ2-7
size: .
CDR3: CAWSTISGIRGEQYF
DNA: TGTGCCTGGAGTACCATTAGCGGGATTCGCGGCGAGCAGTACTTC

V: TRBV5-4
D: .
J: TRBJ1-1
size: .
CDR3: CASSLSSVLNTEAFF
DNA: TGTGCCAGCAGCCTTTCAAGCGTCCTGAACACTGAAGCTTTCTTT

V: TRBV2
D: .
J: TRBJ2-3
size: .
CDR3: CASSTGDTQYF
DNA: TGTGCCAGCTCCACCGGAGATACGCAGTATTTT

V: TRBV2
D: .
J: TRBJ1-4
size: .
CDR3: CASSEVVAANEKLFF
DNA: TGTGCCAGCAGTGAAGTGGTGGCAGCTAATGAAAAACTGTTTTTT

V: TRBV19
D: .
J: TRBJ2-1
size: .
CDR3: CATRGGFGRNEQFF
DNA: TGTGCCACCAGGGGAGGGTTCGGGAGGAATGAGCAGTTCTTC

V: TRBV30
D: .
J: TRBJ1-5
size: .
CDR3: CAWSATGSNQPQHF
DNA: TGTGCCTGGAGTGCAACAGGGAGCAATCAGCCCCAGCATTTT

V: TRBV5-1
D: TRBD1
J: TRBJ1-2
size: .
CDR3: CASSSIAGQAAGYTF
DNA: TGCGCCAGCAGCTCGATAGCTGGACAGGCGGCGGGCTACACCTTC

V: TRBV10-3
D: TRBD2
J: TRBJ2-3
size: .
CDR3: CAISESTSGDCYQYF
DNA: TGTGCCATCAGTGAGTCGACTAGCGGGGACTGTTACCAGTATTTT